This section outlines one TCR beta chain sequence together with its context. Treatment of the sample: randomized to nivolumab then ipilimumab (arm A) or the reverse (arm B). No patient had prior DNA-damaging chemotherapy. Live CD3+CD8+ CD19− CD56− cells were sorted from PBMCs. This CDR3 has 11 amino acids. Germline V CDR1 and CDR2: SGHVS, FQNEAQ. Trimming cost V 1 base and J 8 bases, with 5 bases left between them. This table comes from immunoSEQ multiplex PCR, and its TCRdb copy is limited to in-frame clones, with some not included. The data show approximately 18,000 clones, around 77% seen once. The sample originates from a study of sequential checkpoint blockade in melanoma.

The chain links TRBV7-8 to TRBJ1-1; D unclear. This TCR was sampled from a human donor with melanoma. Sequencing used CD8+ T cells sorted from blood (inferred from file names), obtained from a patient given nivolumab and ipilimumab in sequence. CDR3 region: CASSLGGEAFF. Written as DNA, the CDR3 is TGTGCCAGCAGCTTAGGAGGGGAAGCTTTCTTT. Complete variable domain (other parts from reference TRBV7-8 and TRBJ1-1): GAGVSQSPRYKVAKRGQDVALRCDPISGHVSLFWYQQALGQGPEFLTYFQNEAQLDKSGLPSDRFFAERPEGSVSTLKIQRTQQEDSAVYLCASSLGGEAFFGQGTRLTVV.